The 9 T cell receptor beta chains given below trace back to one sample, sequenced in a study of TIL therapy for anti-PD-1-resistant metastatic lung cancer. Time point noted: pre-treatment sample, taken before nivolumab and TIL therapy. Most excised metastases sampled were pleural nodules or supraclavicular lymph nodes. The libraries were made with immunoSEQ v3. Sequencing used immunoSEQ multiplex PCR; TCRdb keeps in-frame clones, though not all of them. The sample includes 25,000 to 30,000 clones, 72% of them seen just once. This specimen consisted of tumor tissue, obtained at baseline. Receptor source: a person between 30 and 80 years old with non-small cell lung cancer.

The genes are TRBV19 and TRBJ1-2; D gene unclear. Trimming took 0 bases from V and 4 from J, leaving 9 bases between them. The CDR3 is 14 amino acids. Per germline, CDR1 LNHDA and CDR2 SQIVND (reference sequence). The CDR3 reads CASSIDTEFYGYTF. CDR3 nucleotides: TGTGCCAGTAGTATAGATACAGAATTCTATGGCTACACCTTC.

V is TRBV2 and J is TRBJ2-2; D remains ambiguous. Trimming took off 4 bases at V and 6 bases at J, with 9 bases between the two ends. The CDR3 runs 13 residues. From germline, CDR1 is SNHLY and CDR2 FYNNEI. The CDR3 reads CASSGGNPGELFF. CDR3 in DNA: TGTGCCAGCAGTGGGGGTAACCCCGGGGAGCTGTTTTTT.

The CDR3 DNA sequence: TGTGCCAGCAGTGACGCGGGTGGGGGCAGGACCTACGAGCAGTACTTC. Translated, it gives CASSDAGGGRTYEQYF. V gene TRBV6-1 combines with J gene TRBJ2-7; D is perhaps TRBD1 (6 bases). Germline CDR1 MNHNS, CDR2 SASEGT. CDR3 length equals 16 residues. V shed 3 bases and J shed 2 bases, with 17 bases lying between them.

The CDR3 region has the DNA TGCGCCAGCAGCTTGGTCGGCGGCTTCTCTGGAAACACCATATATTTT. Translating gives CASSLVGGFSGNTIYF. V and J are TRBV5-1 and TRBJ1-3; D gene uncertain. Germline V gene data show CDR1 as SGHRS and CDR2 as YFSETQ. This CDR3 region has 16 residues. Trimming removed 0 bases from V and 0 bases from J, with 10 bases in between.

By share, this clone ranks as medium-sized (0.01 to 0.1%). This rearrangement joins TRBV6-5 to TRBJ1-5; D uncertain. CDR1 is MNHEY and CDR2 is SVGAGI in the germline V gene. There are 13 residues in the CDR3. The V end lost 2 bases, the J end lost 2 bases, and 4 bases lay between the germline ends. The CDR3 region is CASSYTGNQPQHF. The CDR3 nucleotides are TGTGCCAGCAGTTACACGGGCAATCAGCCCCAGCATTTT.

The chain recombines TRBV11-2 with TRBJ2-5; 8 bases align to TRBD2. CDR1 and CDR2 from the germline V gene are SGHAT and FQNNGV. The CDR3 has 16 amino acids. The J segment lost 5 bases and the V segment lost 1 base, leaving 9 bases of the junction unmatched. The chain's CDR3 is CASSLGTGGPGETQYF. The CDR3 DNA sequence: TGTGCCAGCAGCTTAGGAACGGGGGGGCCCGGGGAGACCCAGTACTTC.

The chain is built from TRBV18 and TRBJ2-7, with 8 bases matching TRBD1. The CDR3 covers 15 residues. Germline CDR1 reads KGHSH; CDR2 reads LQKENI. The J segment lost 2 bases and the V segment lost 6 bases, leaving 9 bases of the junction unmatched. CDR3 DNA: TGTGCCAGCTCCCCTGCACCGACAGGGGCCTACGAGCAGTACTTC. Its translation: CASSPAPTGAYEQYF.

V usage is TRBV9 and J usage is TRBJ2-3, with D unresolved. V gave up 4 bases and J gave up 8 bases, with 11 bases separating them. The germline CDR1 and CDR2 sequences are SGDLS and YYNGEE. The CDR3 consists of 12 residues. The CDR3 here is CASSPGSGTQYF. DNA for the CDR3: TGTGCCAGCAGCCCAGGCTCCGGTACGCAGTATTTT.

The V call is TRBV29-1, the J call TRBJ1-1; tentative D call: TRBD1 (6 bases). Trimming shortened V by 6 bases and J by 1 base, and 12 bases separated the two germline ends. Germline-derived CDR1 and CDR2 are SQVTM and ANQGSEA. This CDR3 has 13 amino acids. CDR3 sequence reads: CSVVPTGNTEAFF. The CDR3, as DNA: TGCAGCGTCGTACCGACAGGGAACACTGAAGCTTTCTTT.